These 28 T cell receptor beta chains came from one sample sequenced in a study of T cell responses to AZD1222 COVID-19 vaccine. TCRdb's table, derived via immunoSEQ multiplex PCR, lists solely in-frame clones and lacks some. The sample has 180,000 or so clones; 88% are singletons. The starting material was peripheral blood, obtained 28 days after the second AZD1222 dose. These receptors were obtained from an adult who received the AZD1222 COVID-19 vaccine.

The chain joins TRBV19 to TRBJ2-3; D is ambiguous. CDR1 is LNHDA and CDR2 is SQIVND in the germline V gene (reference sequence). The CDR3 length is 14 residues. V lost 6 bases, J lost 2 bases, and 12 bases lay in between. The CDR3 protein is CASRPETVTDTQYF. The CDR3 region has the DNA TGTGCCAGTAGACCTGAAACTGTCACAGATACGCAGTATTTT.

The V call is TRBV5-1, the J call TRBJ2-7; 10 bases agree with TRBD2. The V gene end was trimmed by 0 bases and the J gene end by 7 bases; junction bases not matched to a gene: 7. The CDR3 has 15 residues. CDR1 is SGHRS and CDR2 is YFSETQ in the germline V gene. DNA of the CDR3: TGCGCCAGCAGCTTGGATCTAGCGGGAGCTCGGGAGCAGTACTTC. Its translation: CASSLDLAGAREQYF.

The rearrangement joins TRBV6-5 to TRBJ2-7, with TRBD2 identical over 8 bases. The CDR3 length is 14 residues. Trimming at V came to 5 bases and at J to 6 bases, leaving 9 bases not matched to a gene. Germline CDR1 MNHEY, CDR2 SVGAGI. CDR3 sequence reads: CASSRGLGTFEQYF. CDR3 in DNA: TGTGCCAGCAGTAGGGGACTAGGGACCTTCGAGCAGTACTTC.

This chain connects TRBV4-3 to TRBJ2-7; TRBD2 agrees at 8 bases. The germline CDR1 and CDR2 sequences are LGHNA and YSLEER. The CDR3 loop spans 16 amino acids. Unmatched junction bases numbered 8, after V lost 0 bases and J lost 4 bases. This CDR3 reads CASSQDVREGRYEQYF. CDR3 in DNA: TGCGCCAGCAGCCAAGATGTCCGGGAGGGACGGTACGAGCAGTACTTC.

This clone was recorded a few times. The rearrangement uses TRBV23-1 and TRBJ2-7; D is perhaps TRBD1 or TRBD2 (5 bases each). TRBV23-1 is sorted into the ORF group, with uncertain function. The V gene lost 0 bases and the J gene lost 2 bases, with 14 bases spanning the gap. The CDR3 is 16 amino acids. Here the CDR3 DNA reads TGCGCCAGCAGTCAATCCCGCCGGGGCAGGGCCTACGAGCAGTACTTC. It specifies CASSQSRRGRAYEQYF.

This sequence joins TRBV9 and TRBJ2-4; a weak D match, TRBD1 (6 bases). Per the germline V gene, CDR1 is SGDLS and CDR2 is YYNGEE. The CDR3 is made up of 14 amino acids. The V end was cut by 4 bases, the J end by 8 bases, with 16 bases between. The CDR3 DNA follows: TGTGCCAGCAGCACATCCAGGGGAGTGGACATTCAGTACTTC. Its protein product is CASSTSRGVDIQYF.

J is TRBJ1-2 and V is TRBV4-1; no clear D. The CDR3 sequence is 14 residues long. The V end was cut by 0 bases, the J end by 2 bases, with 7 bases between. The germline CDR1 and CDR2 sequences are MGHRA and YSYEKL. CDR3 nucleotides: TGCGCCAGCAGCCAAGAGGATGCAAACTATGGCTACACCTTC. Its protein product is CASSQEDANYGYTF.

This chain uses TRBV2 with TRBJ2-1; D not certain. V was clipped by 5 bases and J by 10 bases, with 15 bases between them. Germline V gene lookup returns CDR1 SNHLY and CDR2 FYNNEI. The CDR3 covers 13 residues. CDR3 sequence: CASSPSPLREQFF. CDR3 sequence (DNA): TGTGCCAGCAGTCCCAGCCCGCTACGGGAGCAGTTCTTC.

J is TRBJ2-5 and V is TRBV7-3; 9 bases line up with TRBD1. The germline CDR1 and CDR2 sequences are SGHTA and FQGTGA. Trimming took 5 bases from V and 1 from J; bases not matched to a gene: 2. The length of the CDR3 is 14 residues. The CDR3 sequence is CASSPQGAQETQYF. The CDR3 DNA reads TGTGCCAGCAGCCCACAGGGGGCCCAAGAGACCCAGTACTTC.

The chain uses TRBV30 and TRBJ2-6; 7 bases fit TRBD1. This CDR3 contains 16 residues. J gave up 0 bases and V 7 bases, and 9 bases lay outside the gene matches. Germline V CDR1 and CDR2: GTSNPN, SVGIG (reference sequence). The CDR3, as DNA: TGTGCCTACTCCGGGACAGCAACCTCTGGGGCCAACGTCCTGACTTTC. Residues: CAYSGTATSGANVLTF. Combining the CDR3 with reference TRBV30 and TRBJ2-6 gives the whole variable domain SQTIHQWPATLVQPVGSPLSLECTVEGTSNPNLYWYRQAAGRGLQLLFYSVGIGQISSEVPQNLSASRPQDRQFILSSKKLLLSDSGFYLCAYSGTATSGANVLTFGAGSRLTVL.

This chain connects TRBV19 to TRBJ1-5, with a possible D match to TRBD1 (6 bases). Trimming took 6 bases from V and 5 from J, leaving 14 bases between them. The germline gives CDR1 LNHDA, CDR2 SQIVND (reference sequence). CDR3 size: 14 residues. Here the CDR3 DNA reads TGTGCCAGTAGACAGGGAAAGTGGGATCAGCCCCAGCATTTT. Amino acids: CASRQGKWDQPQHF.

This clone was observed a single time. The chain carries TRBV20-1 and TRBJ2-7; D may match TRBD1 or TRBD2 (6 bases each). The ends were cut back, 3 bases at V and 7 bases at J, with 16 bases in the middle. The CDR3 has 13 amino acids. Germline CDR1 reads DFQATT; CDR2 reads SNEGSKA (reference sequence). For the CDR3, the DNA is TGCAGTGCTAGTAGGGGGGACGCTGGAGAGCAGTACTTC. The encoded protein is CSASRGDAGEQYF.

This clone has a single count. The chain uses TRBV28 and TRBJ1-5, with 7 bases aligning to TRBD1. This CDR3 comprises 14 residues. The germline V gene encodes CDR1 MDHEN and CDR2 SYDVKM. J lost 7 bases, V lost 5 bases, and 8 bases had no gene match. CDR3 loop: CASSGDSFGQPQHF. CDR3 in DNA: TGTGCCAGCAGTGGGGACAGCTTCGGACAGCCCCAGCATTTT.

CDR3 protein: CASSFKGPYEQYF. CDR3 coding DNA: TGTGCCAGTAGTTTTAAGGGCCCATACGAGCAGTACTTC. The rearrangement uses TRBV19 and TRBJ2-7, with D uncertain. Deletions cut 5 bases from V and 4 bases from J, with 12 bases between. Germline lookup yields CDR1 LNHDA and CDR2 SQIVND (reference sequence). The CDR3 has 13 amino acids.

The chain recombines TRBV6-5 with TRBJ1-5; D is uncertain. In germline, CDR1 is MNHEY, CDR2 SVGAGI. V dropped 6 bases and J dropped 0 bases, with 12 bases sitting between them. The CDR3 length is 15 residues. The CDR3 DNA reads as TGTGCCAGCAGGTGGGCCGACGATAGCAATCAGCCCCAGCATTTT. Translated, it gives CASRWADDSNQPQHF.

V and J are TRBV12-5 and TRBJ1-5; D uncertain. Trimming pared 4 bases from V and 0 bases from J, leaving 4 bases between. The germline V gene encodes CDR1 LGHNT and CDR2 FRNRAP. The CDR3 loop spans 13 amino acids. CDR3 sequence (DNA): TGTGCTAGTGGTTCCAGTAGCAATCAGCCCCAGCATTTT. Amino acids: CASGSSSNQPQHF.

The J gene is TRBJ1-4, the V gene TRBV29-1; D not certain. Trimming took off 5 bases at V and 2 bases at J, with 9 bases between the two ends. The CDR3 runs to 13 residues. The germline V gene has CDR1 SQVTM and CDR2 ANQGSEA. In DNA form, the CDR3 reads TGCAGCGTTTTAGAAGGGACTAATGAAAAACTGTTTTTT. Its protein is CSVLEGTNEKLFF.

The V gene is TRBV4-2, the J gene TRBJ2-7, with D tentatively TRBD1 (6 bases). V was trimmed by 5 bases and J by 2 bases, leaving 22 bases between them. Germline-derived CDR1 and CDR2 are LGHNA and YNFKEQ. The CDR3 consists of 17 residues. The CDR3 protein is CASSSTPQGTWAYEQYF. CDR3 bases: TGTGCCAGCAGCAGTACACCCCAGGGGACGTGGGCCTACGAGCAGTACTTC.

This clone was counted a few times. This chain joins TRBV12-5 and TRBJ2-1; unclear D gene. CDR3 length: 12 residues. V lost 3 bases to trimming and J lost 9 bases, with 9 bases between them. CDR1 and CDR2 (germline): LGHNT, FRNRAP. CDR3 sequence reads: CASGFAGIEQFF. DNA for the CDR3: TGTGCTAGTGGTTTCGCAGGCATTGAGCAGTTCTTC.

V is TRBV24-1 and J is TRBJ1-1; 9 nucleotides align to TRBD1. V was pared by 2 bases and J by 3 bases, with 6 bases of the junction left unmatched. The CDR3 has 16 residues. The germline CDR1 and CDR2 sequences are KGHDR and SFDVKD. The CDR3 DNA sequence: TGTGCCACCAGTGATTCCGGACAGGGGTTTGACACTGAAGCTTTCTTT. Residues: CATSDSGQGFDTEAFF.

The chain combines TRBV18 with TRBJ1-1; D is undetermined. V was shortened by 4 bases and J by 5 bases, with 11 bases between the two germline ends. Germline CDR1 is KGHSH and CDR2 is LQKENI. This CDR3 region has 13 residues. The CDR3 sequence: CASSLPSGTEAFF. The CDR3 DNA reads as TGTGCCAGCTCACTCCCATCGGGGACTGAAGCTTTCTTT.

This chain connects TRBV28 to TRBJ2-3; D is ambiguous. The germline V and J ends were trimmed by 2 bases and 6 bases, with 9 bases remaining between them. Germline CDR1 is MDHEN and CDR2 is SYDVKM. The CDR3 is made up of 13 amino acids. The CDR3 bases are TGTGCCAGCAGTTTACGCGACGGGGATACGCAGTATTTT. This encodes CASSLRDGDTQYF.

CDR3: CASSQFCRGKETQYF. CDR3 sequence (DNA): TGCGCCAGCAGTCAATTCTGCCGGGGGAAAGAGACCCAGTACTTC. V usage is TRBV23-1 and J usage is TRBJ2-5; D possibly corresponds to TRBD2 (6 bases). TRBV23-1 is labeled an ORF, and its function is uncertain. The germline V and J ends were trimmed by 1 base and 3 bases, with 12 bases remaining between them. The CDR3 totals 15 residues.

The rearrangement uses TRBV12-3 or TRBV12-4 and TRBJ2-7; D is tentatively TRBD1 or TRBD2 (6 bases each). Deletions cut 7 bases from V and 2 bases from J, with 12 bases between. This CDR3 comprises 13 residues. Here the CDR3 DNA reads TGTGCCAGCACCGTAGGGGGGACCTACGAGCAGTACTTC. Translation: CASTVGGTYEQYF.

This clone was seen a handful of times. This sequence joins TRBV5-6 and TRBJ1-3; 8 bases align to TRBD1. With 4 bases clipped from V and 0 bases from J, the junction kept 9 bases outside the gene matches. Looked up from germline, CDR1 is SGHDT and CDR2 is YYEEEE. The CDR3 consists of 17 residues. The CDR3 nucleotides are TGTGCCAGCAGCCGACCCAGGGGGCAGAGCTCTGGAAACACCATATATTTT. Its translation: CASSRPRGQSSGNTIYF.

This clone was detected once. The CDR3 DNA reads as TGTGCCTGGAGGGGGTTGGGGAACACTGAAGCTTTCTTT. Protein sequence: CAWRGLGNTEAFF. V and J are TRBV30 and TRBJ1-1; D is ambiguous. Germline CDR1 is GTSNPN and CDR2 is SVGIG (reference sequence). The CDR3 is made up of 13 amino acids. The germline V and J ends were trimmed by 3 bases and 1 base, with 9 bases remaining between them.

Regarding this clone: Other DNA sequences in the same sample also yield this CDR3. V is TRBV5-1 and J is TRBJ2-3, with 14 bases identical to TRBD2. CDR1 is SGHRS, CDR2 YFSETQ, per germline. The CDR3 totals 16 residues. V lost 3 bases and J lost 6; bases outside the gene matches: 6. CDR3 loop: CASSWGLAGAGDTQYF. CDR3 coding DNA: TGCGCCAGCAGCTGGGGACTAGCGGGAGCAGGGGATACGCAGTATTTT.

CDR3 nucleotide sequence: TGTGCCAGCAGTGTAGACGGGACAGGCTATGGCTACACCTTC. Residues: CASSVDGTGYGYTF. The gene calls are TRBV2 and TRBJ1-2, with 8 bases fitting TRBD1. V shed 4 bases and J 4 bases; nucleotides not matched to a gene: 5. CDR3 size: 14 residues. Germline CDR1 is SNHLY and CDR2 is FYNNEI.